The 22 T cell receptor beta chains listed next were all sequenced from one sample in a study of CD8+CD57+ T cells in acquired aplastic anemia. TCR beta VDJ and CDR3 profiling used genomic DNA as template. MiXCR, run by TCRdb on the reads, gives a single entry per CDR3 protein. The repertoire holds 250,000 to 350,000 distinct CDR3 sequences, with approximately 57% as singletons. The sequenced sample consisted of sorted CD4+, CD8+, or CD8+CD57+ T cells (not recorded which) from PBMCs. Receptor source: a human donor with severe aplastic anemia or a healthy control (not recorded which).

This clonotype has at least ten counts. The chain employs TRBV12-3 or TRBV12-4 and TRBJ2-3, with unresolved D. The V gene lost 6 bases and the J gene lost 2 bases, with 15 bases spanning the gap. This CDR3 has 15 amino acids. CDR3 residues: CASSREGLNTDTQYF. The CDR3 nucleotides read TGTGCCAGCAGCCGCGAAGGGCTAAACACAGATACGCAGTATTTT.

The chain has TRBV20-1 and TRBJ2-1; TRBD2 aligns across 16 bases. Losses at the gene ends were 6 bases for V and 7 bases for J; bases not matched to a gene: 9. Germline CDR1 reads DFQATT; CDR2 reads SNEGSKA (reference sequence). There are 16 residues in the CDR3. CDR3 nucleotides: TGCAGTGCGGAACCGGGACTAGCGGGGGGGCGAAATGAGCAGTTCTTC. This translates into CSAEPGLAGGRNEQFF.

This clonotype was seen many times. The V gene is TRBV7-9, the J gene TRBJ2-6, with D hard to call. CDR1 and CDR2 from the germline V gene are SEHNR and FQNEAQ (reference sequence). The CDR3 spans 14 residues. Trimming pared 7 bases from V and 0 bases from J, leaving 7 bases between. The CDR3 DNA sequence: TGTGCCAGCATCATGGCCTCTGGGGCCAACGTCCTGACTTTC. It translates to CASIMASGANVLTF.

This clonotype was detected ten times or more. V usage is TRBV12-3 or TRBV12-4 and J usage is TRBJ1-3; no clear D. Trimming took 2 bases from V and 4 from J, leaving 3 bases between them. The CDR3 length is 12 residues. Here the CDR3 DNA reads TGTGCCAGCAGTTTAATCGGAAACACCATATATTTT. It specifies CASSLIGNTIYF.

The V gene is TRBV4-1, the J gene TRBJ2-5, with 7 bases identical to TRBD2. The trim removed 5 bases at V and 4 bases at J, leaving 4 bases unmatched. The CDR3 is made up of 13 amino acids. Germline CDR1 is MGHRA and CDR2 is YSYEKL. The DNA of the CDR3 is TGCGCCAGCAGCTGGCGGGAGTCAGAGACCCAGTACTTC. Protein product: CASSWRESETQYF.

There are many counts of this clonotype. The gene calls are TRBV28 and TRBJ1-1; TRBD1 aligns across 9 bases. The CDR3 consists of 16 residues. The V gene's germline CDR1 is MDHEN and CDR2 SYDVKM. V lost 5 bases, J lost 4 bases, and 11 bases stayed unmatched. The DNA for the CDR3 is TGTGCCAGCAGTCTCGGGACAGGGAACGCAGGCACTGAAGCTTTCTTT. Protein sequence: CASSLGTGNAGTEAFF.

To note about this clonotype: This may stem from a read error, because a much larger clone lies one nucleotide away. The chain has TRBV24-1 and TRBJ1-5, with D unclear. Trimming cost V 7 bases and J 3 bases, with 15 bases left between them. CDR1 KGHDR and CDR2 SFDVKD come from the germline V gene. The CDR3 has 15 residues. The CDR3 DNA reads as TGTGCCACCAGCCAAGCCGGAGGTTACAATCAGCCCCAGCATTTT. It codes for CATSQAGGYNQPQHF.

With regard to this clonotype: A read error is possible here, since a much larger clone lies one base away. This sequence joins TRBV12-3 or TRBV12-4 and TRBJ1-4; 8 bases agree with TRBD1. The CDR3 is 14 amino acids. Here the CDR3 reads CSSSPGGSVEKLFF. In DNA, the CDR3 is TGTTCCAGCAGTCCAGGGGGCTCGGTTGAAAAACTGTTTTTT.

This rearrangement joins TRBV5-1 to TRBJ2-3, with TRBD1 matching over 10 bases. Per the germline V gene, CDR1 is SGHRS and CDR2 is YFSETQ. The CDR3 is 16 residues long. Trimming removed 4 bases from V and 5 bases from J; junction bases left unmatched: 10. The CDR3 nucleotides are TGCGCCAGCAGCGTAGTACCGACAGGGGGCGAAGATACGCAGTATTTT. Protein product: CASSVVPTGGEDTQYF.

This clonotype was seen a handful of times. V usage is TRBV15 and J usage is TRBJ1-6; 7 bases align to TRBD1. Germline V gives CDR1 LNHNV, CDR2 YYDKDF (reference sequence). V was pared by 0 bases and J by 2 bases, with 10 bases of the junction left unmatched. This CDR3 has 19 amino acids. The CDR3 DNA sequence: TGTGCCACCAGCAGAGATTGGGGCAGGGGGTTAGCCTATAATTCACCCCTCCACTTT. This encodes CATSRDWGRGLAYNSPLHF.

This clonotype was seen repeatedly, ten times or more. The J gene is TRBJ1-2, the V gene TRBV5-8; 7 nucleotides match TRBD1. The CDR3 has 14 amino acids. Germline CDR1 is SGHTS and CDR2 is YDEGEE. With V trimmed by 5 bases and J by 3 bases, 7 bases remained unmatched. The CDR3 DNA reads TGTGCCAGCAGGAAGACCGGGACAGACTATGGCTACACCTTC. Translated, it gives CASRKTGTDYGYTF.

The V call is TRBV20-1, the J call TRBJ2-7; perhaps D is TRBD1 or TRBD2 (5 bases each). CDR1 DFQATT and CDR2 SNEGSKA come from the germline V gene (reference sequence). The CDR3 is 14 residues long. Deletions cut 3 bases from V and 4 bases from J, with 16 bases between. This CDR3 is CSARGVSGLYEQYF. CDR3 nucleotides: TGCAGTGCTAGGGGGGTGTCAGGGCTGTACGAGCAGTACTTC.

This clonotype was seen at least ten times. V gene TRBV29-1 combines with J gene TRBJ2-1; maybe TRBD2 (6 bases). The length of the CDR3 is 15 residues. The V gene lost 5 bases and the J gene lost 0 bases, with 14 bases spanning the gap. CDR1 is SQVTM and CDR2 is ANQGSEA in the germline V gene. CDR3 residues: CSVSPGGSSYNEQFF. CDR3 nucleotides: TGCAGCGTTTCCCCTGGAGGGAGCTCCTACAATGAGCAGTTCTTC.

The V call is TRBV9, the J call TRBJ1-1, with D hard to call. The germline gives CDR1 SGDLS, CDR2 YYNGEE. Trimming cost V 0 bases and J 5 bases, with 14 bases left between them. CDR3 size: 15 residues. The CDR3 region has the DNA TGTGCCAGCAGCGTAGAAGGCCACGGGAGGACTGAAGCTTTCTTT. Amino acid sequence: CASSVEGHGRTEAFF.

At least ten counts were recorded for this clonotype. The CDR3 DNA reads TGCAGCGTCACAACCGGGACAGGGGGAAATCAGCCCCAGCATTTT. Its translation is CSVTTGTGGNQPQHF. V usage is TRBV29-1 and J usage is TRBJ1-5, with 11 positions matching TRBD1. This CDR3 is 15 amino acids long. Germline V lookup: CDR1 SQVTM, CDR2 ANQGSEA. Trimming removed 6 bases from V and 4 bases from J; junction bases left unmatched: 8.

CDR3 amino acids: CSARDRSGTSAYEQYF. The CDR3 DNA sequence: TGCAGTGCTAGAGACAGATCCGGGACATCTGCCTACGAGCAGTACTTC. This chain connects TRBV20-1 to TRBJ2-7; D perhaps matches TRBD1 (6 bases). V lost 0 bases and J lost 2, with 17 bases in between. Germline V CDR1 and CDR2: DFQATT, SNEGSKA (reference sequence). This CDR3 is 16 amino acids long.

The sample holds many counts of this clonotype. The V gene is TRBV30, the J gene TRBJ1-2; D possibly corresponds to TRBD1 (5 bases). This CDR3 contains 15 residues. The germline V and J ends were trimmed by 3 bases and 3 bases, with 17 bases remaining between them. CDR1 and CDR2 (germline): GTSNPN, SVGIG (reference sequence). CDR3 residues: CAWRVYTGTDYGYTF. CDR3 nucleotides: TGTGCCTGGAGGGTTTACACCGGGACGGACTATGGCTACACCTTC. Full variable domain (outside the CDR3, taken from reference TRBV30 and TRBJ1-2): SQTIHQWPATLVQPVGSPLSLECTVEGTSNPNLYWYRQAAGRGLQLLFYSVGIGQISSEVPQNLSASRPQDRQFILSSKKLLLSDSGFYLCAWRVYTGTDYGYTFGSGTRLTVV.

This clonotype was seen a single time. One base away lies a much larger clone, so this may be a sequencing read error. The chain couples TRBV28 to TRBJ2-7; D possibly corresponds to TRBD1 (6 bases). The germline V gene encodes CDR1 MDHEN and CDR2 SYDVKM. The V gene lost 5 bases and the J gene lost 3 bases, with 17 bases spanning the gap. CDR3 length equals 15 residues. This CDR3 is CASSHDRRQNYEQYF. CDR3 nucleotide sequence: TGTGCCAGCAGTCACGACAGGCGCCAAAACTACGAGCAGTACTTC.

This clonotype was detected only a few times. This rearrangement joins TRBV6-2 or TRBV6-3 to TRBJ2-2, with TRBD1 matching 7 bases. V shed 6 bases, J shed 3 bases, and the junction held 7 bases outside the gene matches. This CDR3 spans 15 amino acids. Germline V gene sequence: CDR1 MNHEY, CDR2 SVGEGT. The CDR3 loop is CASRTDRAHTGELFF. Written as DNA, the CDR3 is TGTGCCAGCAGAACCGACAGGGCTCACACCGGGGAGCTGTTTTTT.

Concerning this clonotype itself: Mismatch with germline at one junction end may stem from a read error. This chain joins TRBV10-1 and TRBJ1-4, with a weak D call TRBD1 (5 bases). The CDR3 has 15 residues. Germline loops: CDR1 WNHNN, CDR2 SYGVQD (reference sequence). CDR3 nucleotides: TGCGCCGGCAGTGGGTCCTCTGGGGGGGGGAAGAAACTGTTTTTT. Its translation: CAGSGSSGGGKKLFF.

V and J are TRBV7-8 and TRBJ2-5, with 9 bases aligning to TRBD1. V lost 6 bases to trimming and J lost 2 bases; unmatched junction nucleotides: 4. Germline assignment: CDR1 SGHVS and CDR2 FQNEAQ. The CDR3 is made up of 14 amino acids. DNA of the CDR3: TGTGCCAGCAGGGGGACAGGGTCACAAGAGACCCAGTACTTC. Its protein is CASRGTGSQETQYF.

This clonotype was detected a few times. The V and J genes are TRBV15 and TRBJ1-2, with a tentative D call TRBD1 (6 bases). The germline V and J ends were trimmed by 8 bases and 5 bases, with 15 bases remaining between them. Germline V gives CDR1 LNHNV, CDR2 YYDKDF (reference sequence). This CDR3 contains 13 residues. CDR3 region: CATRGGLGYGYTF. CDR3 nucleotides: TGTGCCACCCGAGGGGGACTAGGGTATGGCTACACCTTC.